The T cell receptor (beta chain) under discussion was sequenced for a study of naive and memory T cell subsets. Regarding the study as a whole: Naive repertoires, especially CD8, held a few larger clonotypes, possibly memory cells re-expressing CD45RA.

CDR1 MNHEY and CDR2 SVGAGI come from the germline V gene. The germline V and J ends were trimmed by 1 base and 8 bases, with 5 bases remaining between them. This CDR3 contains 12 residues. To note about this clonotype: Its antigen is undetermined.

Two oligonucleotides, mixed equimolar, formed the beta constant-region primer covering TRBC1 and TRBC2. Four rounds of PCR amplified the ligated cDNA using nested alpha and beta constant-region primers plus SP2. The cDNA 3' end received a ligated single-stranded oligonucleotide carrying the SP2 primer and a 12-nucleotide UMI. TCRdb redid the calling of the UMI-ligation and nested PCR reads with MiXCR, one entry per CDR3 protein. The data contain 150,000 or so distinct CDR3 sequences, under 25% of them singletons. This receptor was identified in a human donor in good health. The chain couples TRBV6-5 to TRBJ1-4; no reliable D call. The sequenced sample was naive CD4+ T cells from blood. The CDR3 here is CASSYLGEKLFF. The CDR3 region has the DNA TGTGCCAGCAGTTACTTAGGGGAAAAACTGTTTTTT.